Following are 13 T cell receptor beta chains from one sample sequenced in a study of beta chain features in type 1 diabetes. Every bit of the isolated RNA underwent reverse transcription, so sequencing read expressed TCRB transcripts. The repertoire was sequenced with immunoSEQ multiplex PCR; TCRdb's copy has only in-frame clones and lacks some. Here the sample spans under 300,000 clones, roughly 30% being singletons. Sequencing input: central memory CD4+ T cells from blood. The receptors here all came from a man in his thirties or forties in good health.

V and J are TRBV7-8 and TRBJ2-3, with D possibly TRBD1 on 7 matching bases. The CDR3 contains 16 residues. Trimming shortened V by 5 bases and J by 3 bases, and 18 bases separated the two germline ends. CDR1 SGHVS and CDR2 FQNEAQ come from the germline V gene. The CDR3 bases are TGTGCCAGCAGCCCGGAACAGGGGCTAGCGACAGATACGCAGTATTTT. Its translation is CASSPEQGLATDTQYF. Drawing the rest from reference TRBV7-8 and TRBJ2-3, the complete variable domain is GAGVSQSPRYKVAKRGQDVALRCDPISGHVSLFWYQQALGQGPEFLTYFQNEAQLDKSGLPSDRFFAERPEGSVSTLKIQRTQQEDSAVYLCASSPEQGLATDTQYFGPGTRLTVL.

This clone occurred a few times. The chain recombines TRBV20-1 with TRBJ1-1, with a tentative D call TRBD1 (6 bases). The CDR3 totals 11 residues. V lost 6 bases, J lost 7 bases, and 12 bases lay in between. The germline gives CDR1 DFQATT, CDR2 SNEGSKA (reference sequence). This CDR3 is CSAQGHSEAFF. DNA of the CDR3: TGCAGTGCGCAGGGACACAGTGAAGCTTTCTTT.

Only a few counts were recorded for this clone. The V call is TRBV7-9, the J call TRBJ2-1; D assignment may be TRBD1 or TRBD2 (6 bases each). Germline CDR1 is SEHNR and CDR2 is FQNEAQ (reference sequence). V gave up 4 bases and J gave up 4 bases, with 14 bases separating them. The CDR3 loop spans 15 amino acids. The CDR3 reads CASSSARGGYNEQFF. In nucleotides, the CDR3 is TGTGCCAGCAGCTCTGCCCGAGGGGGGTACAATGAGCAGTTCTTC.

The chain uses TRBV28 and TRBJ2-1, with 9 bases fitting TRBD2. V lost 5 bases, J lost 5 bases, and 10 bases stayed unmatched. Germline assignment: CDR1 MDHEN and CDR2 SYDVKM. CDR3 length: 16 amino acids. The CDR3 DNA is TGTGCCAGCAGTGCCTTCGGGCTAGCGGGGAACAATGAGCAGTTCTTC. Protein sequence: CASSAFGLAGNNEQFF. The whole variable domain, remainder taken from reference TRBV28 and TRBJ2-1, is DVKVTQSSRYLVKRTGEKVFLECVQDMDHENMFWYRQDPGLGLRLIYFSYDVKMKEKGDIPEGYSVSREKKERFSLILESASTNQTSMYLCASSAFGLAGNNEQFFGPGTRLTVL.

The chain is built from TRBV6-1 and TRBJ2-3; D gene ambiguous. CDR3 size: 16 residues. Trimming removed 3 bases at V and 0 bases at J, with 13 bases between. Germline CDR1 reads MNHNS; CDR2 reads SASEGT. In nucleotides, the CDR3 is TGTGCCAGCAGTGAGGGTAGGCGCCATAGCACAGATACGCAGTATTTT. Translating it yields CASSEGRRHSTDTQYF.

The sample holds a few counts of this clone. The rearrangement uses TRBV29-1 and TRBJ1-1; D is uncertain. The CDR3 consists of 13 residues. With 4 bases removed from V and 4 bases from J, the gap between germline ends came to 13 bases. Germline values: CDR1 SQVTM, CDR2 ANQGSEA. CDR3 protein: CSVVPGRFTEAFF. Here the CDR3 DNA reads TGCAGCGTTGTTCCCGGTCGTTTCACTGAAGCTTTCTTT.

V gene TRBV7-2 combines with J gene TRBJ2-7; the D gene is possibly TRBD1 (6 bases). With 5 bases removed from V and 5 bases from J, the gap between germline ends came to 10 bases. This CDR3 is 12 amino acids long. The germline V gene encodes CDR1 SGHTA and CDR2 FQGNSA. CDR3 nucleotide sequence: TGTGCCAGCAGCCGGGACATAGACGAGCAGTACTTC. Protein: CASSRDIDEQYF.

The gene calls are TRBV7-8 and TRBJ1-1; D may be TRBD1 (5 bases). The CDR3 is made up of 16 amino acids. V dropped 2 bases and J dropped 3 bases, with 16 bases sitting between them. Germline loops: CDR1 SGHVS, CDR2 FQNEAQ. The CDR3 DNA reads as TGTGCCAGCAGCTTACTATCGGGGACCCCAGACACTGAAGCTTTCTTT. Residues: CASSLLSGTPDTEAFF.

The CDR3 nucleotides are TGTGCCAGCAGAATGGACAGGGGGCCTGCTAATGAAAAACTGTTTTTT. Translating gives CASRMDRGPANEKLFF. V usage is TRBV2 and J usage is TRBJ1-4, with 11 positions matching TRBD1. CDR1 is SNHLY and CDR2 is FYNNEI in the germline V gene. The CDR3 consists of 16 residues. J was trimmed by 3 bases and V by 6 bases; bases with no gene match: 6.

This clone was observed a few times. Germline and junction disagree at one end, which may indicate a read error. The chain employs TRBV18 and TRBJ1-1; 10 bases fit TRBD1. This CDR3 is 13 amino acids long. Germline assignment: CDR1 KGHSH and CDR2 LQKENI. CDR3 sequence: CASSLDRDRGKTF. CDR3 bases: TGTGCCAGCTCACTAGACCGGGACAGGGGTAAAACCTTT.

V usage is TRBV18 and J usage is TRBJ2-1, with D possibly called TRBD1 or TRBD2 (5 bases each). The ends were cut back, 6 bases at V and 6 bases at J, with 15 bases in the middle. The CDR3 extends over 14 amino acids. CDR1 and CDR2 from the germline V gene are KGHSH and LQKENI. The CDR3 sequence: CASSPGPRGNEQFF. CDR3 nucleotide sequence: TGTGCCAGCTCCCCCGGGCCGAGGGGCAATGAGCAGTTCTTC.

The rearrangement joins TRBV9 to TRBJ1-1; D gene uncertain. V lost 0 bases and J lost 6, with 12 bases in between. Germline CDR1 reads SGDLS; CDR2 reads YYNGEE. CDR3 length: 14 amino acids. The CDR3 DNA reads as TGTGCCAGCAGCGTAGTGGAGGTAGGTGCTGAAGCTTTCTTT. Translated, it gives CASSVVEVGAEAFF.

The CDR3 reads CASSQAREYGYTF. CDR3 in DNA: TGTGCCAGCAGCCAGGCCAGGGAGTATGGCTACACCTTC. The chain uses TRBV5-4 and TRBJ1-2; D is possibly TRBD1 (5 bases). V lost 4 bases and J 5 bases, leaving 12 bases between the germline ends. CDR3 length: 13 amino acids. Germline values: CDR1 SGHNT, CDR2 YYREEE (reference sequence).